The clone carrying this T cell receptor beta chain was detected a few times. Its antigen is undetermined. This CDR3 is built from 14 residues. Germline CDR1 SGHKS, CDR2 YYEKEE (reference sequence). V was pared by 4 bases and J by 3 bases, with 11 bases between. The isolated RNA, all of it, was reverse transcribed, so expressed TCRB transcripts were what got sequenced. TCRdb's copy holds only in-frame clones and misses some; the assay was immunoSEQ multiplex PCR. In the table there are 150,000 to 200,000 clones, around 9.7% of which are singletons. This entry belongs to a study of beta chain features in type 1 diabetes. Whole-study findings and limits: Among all four CD4+ subsets, Type 1 diabetes patients had TCRB CDR3s that were moderately but significantly shorter.

This rearrangement joins TRBV5-5 to TRBJ2-1; tentative D call: TRBD1 (6 bases). The source material was central memory CD4+ T cells from blood. This TCR derives from a woman under 40 with type 1 diabetes. This CDR3 reads CASSQQGLYNEQFF. CDR3 nucleotide sequence: TGTGCCAGCAGCCAACAGGGTCTCTACAATGAGCAGTTCTTC.